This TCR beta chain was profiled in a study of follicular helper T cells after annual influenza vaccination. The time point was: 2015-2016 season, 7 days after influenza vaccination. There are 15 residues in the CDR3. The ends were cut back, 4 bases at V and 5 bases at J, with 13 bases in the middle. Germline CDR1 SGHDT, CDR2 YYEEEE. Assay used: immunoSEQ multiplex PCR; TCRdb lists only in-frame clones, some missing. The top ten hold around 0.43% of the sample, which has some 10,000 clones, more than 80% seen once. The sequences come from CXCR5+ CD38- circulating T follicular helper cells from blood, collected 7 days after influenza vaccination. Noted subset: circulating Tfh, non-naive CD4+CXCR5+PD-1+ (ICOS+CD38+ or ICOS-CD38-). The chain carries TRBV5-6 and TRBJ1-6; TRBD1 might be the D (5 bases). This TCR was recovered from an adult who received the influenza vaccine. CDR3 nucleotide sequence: TGTGCCAGCAGCCAAATGGGGGGGGATAATTCACCCCTCCACTTT. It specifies CASSQMGGDNSPLHF.